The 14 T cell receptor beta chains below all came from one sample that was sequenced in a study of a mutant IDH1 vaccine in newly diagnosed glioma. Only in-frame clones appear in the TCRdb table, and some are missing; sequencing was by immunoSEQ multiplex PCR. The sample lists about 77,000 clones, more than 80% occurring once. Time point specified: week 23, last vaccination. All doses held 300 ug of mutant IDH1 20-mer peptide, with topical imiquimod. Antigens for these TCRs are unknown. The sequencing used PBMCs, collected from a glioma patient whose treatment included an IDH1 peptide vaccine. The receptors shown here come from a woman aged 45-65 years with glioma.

The CDR3 nucleotides read TGTGCCAGTAGTACCTCAACAGGGGGCGCGGGGAAAACTAATGAAAAACTGTTTTTT. Translation gives CASSTSTGGAGKTNEKLFF. The chain carries TRBV19 and TRBJ1-4, with 9 bases identical to TRBD1. CDR1 is LNHDA and CDR2 is SQIVND in the germline V gene (reference sequence). This CDR3 is 19 amino acids long. J was trimmed by 1 base and V by 4 bases; bases with no gene match: 13.

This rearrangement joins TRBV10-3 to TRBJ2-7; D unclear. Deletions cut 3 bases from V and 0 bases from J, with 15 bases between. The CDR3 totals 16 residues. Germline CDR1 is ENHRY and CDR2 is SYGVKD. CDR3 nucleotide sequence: TGTGCCATCAGTGATTTACCGGGCCCAAGCTCCTACGAGCAGTACTTC. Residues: CAISDLPGPSSYEQYF.

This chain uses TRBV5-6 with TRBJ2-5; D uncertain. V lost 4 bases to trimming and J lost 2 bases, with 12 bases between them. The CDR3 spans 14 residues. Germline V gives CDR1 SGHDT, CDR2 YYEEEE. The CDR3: CASSGPGLQETQYF. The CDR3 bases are TGTGCCAGCAGCGGGCCCGGCCTTCAAGAGACCCAGTACTTC.

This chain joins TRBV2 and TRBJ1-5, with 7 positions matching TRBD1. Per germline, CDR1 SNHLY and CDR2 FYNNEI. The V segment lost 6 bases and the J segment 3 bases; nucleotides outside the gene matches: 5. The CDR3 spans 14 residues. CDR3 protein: CASRGQATNQPQHF. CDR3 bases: TGTGCCAGCAGAGGACAGGCGACCAATCAGCCCCAGCATTTT.

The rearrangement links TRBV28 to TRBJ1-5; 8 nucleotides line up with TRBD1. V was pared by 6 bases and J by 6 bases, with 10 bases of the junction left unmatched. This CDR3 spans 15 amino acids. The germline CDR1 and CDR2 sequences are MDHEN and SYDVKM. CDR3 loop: CASRAPDRVGQPQHF. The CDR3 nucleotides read TGTGCCAGCAGGGCCCCGGACAGGGTGGGTCAGCCCCAGCATTTT.

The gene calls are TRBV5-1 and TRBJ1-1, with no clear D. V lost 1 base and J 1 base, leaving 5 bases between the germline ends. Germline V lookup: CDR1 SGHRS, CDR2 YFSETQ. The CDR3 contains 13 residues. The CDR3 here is CASSLFGNTEAFF. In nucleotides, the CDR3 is TGCGCCAGCAGCTTGTTCGGGAACACTGAAGCTTTCTTT.

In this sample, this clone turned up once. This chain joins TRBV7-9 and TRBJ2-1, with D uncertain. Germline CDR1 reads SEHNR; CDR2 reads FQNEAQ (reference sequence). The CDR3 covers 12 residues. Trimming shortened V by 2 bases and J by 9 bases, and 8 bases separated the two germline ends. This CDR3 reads CASSLSRGEQFF. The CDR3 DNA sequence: TGTGCCAGCAGCTTATCCCGAGGTGAGCAGTTCTTC.

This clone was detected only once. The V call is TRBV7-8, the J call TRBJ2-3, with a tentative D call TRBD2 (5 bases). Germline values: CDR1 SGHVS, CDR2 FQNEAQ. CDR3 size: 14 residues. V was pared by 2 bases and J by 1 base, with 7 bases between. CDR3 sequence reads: CASSLNSGTDTQYF. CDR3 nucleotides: TGTGCCAGCAGCTTAAATAGCGGCACAGATACGCAGTATTTT. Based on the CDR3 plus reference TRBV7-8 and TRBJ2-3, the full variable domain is GAGVSQSPRYKVAKRGQDVALRCDPISGHVSLFWYQQALGQGPEFLTYFQNEAQLDKSGLPSDRFFAERPEGSVSTLKIQRTQQEDSAVYLCASSLNSGTDTQYFGPGTRLTVL.

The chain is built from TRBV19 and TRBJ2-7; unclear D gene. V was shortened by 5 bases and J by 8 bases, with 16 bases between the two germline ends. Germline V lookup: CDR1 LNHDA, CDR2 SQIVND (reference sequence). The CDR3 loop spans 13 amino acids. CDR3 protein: CASSSSSSFKQYF. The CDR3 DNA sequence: TGTGCCAGTAGTTCCTCCTCAAGTTTCAAGCAGTACTTC.

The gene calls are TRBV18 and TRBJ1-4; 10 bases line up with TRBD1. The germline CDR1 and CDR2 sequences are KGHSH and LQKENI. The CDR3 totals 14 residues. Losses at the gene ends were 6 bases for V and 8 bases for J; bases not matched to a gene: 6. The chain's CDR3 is CASSWGTGDEKLFF. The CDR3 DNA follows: TGTGCCAGCTCTTGGGGGACAGGGGACGAAAAACTGTTTTTT.

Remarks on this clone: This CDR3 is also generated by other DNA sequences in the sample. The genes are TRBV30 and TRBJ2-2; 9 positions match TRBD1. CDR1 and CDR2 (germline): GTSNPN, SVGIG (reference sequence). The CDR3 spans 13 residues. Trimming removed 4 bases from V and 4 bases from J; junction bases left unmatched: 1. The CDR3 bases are TGTGCCTGGACGGACAGGGGCACCGGGGAGCTGTTTTTT. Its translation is CAWTDRGTGELFF.

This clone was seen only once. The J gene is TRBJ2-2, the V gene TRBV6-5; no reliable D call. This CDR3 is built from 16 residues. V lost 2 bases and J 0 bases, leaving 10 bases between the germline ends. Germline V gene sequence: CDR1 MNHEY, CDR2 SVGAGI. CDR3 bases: TGTGCCAGCAGTTACACCAGGCGAACGAACACCGGGGAGCTGTTTTTT. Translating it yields CASSYTRRTNTGELFF.

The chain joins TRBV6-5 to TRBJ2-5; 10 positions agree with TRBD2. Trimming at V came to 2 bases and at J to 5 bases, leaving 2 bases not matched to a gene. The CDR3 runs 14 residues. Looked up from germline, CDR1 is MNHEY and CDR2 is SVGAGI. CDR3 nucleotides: TGTGCCAGCAGTTACGTTAGCGGGGGGGAGACCCAGTACTTC. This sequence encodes CASSYVSGGETQYF.

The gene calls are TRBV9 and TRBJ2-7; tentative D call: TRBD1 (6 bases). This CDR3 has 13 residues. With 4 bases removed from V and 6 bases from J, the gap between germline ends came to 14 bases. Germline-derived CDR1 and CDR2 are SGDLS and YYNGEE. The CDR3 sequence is CASSPGVGAEQYF. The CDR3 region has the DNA TGTGCCAGCAGCCCTGGCGTGGGGGCCGAGCAGTACTTC.